Shown below are 15 T cell receptor beta chains from a single sample sequenced in a study of Ad26.COV2.S vaccination and SARS-CoV-2 variants. Clones were read by immunoSEQ multiplex PCR, and TCRdb kept only the in-frame ones, dropping some. The data hold around 450,000 clones, with approximately 89% observed a single time. Treatment defined: roughly 18 received Ad26.COV2.S at low or high dose, single or two shots; 5 received placebo; per-sample allocation not given. Sample collection was performed on day 63 after the first vaccine or placebo injection. Material: peripheral blood, obtained in a trial of Ad26.COV2.S vaccine versus placebo. These receptors were taken from a person between 18 and 60 years old who received the Ad26.COV2.S COVID-19 vaccine or a placebo.

The V gene is TRBV13, the J gene TRBJ2-1, with TRBD2 as a possible D gene (6 bases). Trimming pared 1 base from V and 14 bases from J, leaving 18 bases between. Germline lookup yields CDR1 PRHDT and CDR2 FYEKMQ (reference sequence). CDR3 length equals 14 residues. CDR3 sequence reads: CASSLDLLWWGEFF. CDR3 DNA: TGTGCCAGCAGCTTAGACCTGCTGTGGTGGGGGGAGTTCTTC.

The chain carries TRBV7-3 and TRBJ1-2; the D is unclear. Trimming took 5 bases from V and 8 from J, leaving 18 bases between them. CDR3 length: 14 amino acids. CDR1 and CDR2 (germline): SGHTA, FQGTGA. The CDR3 loop is CASSPRSGRGGYTF. The CDR3 bases are TGTGCCAGCAGCCCCCGGTCAGGACGAGGAGGCTACACCTTC.

The rearrangement links TRBV2 to TRBJ1-1; no reliable D call. CDR3 length: 12 residues. From germline, CDR1 is SNHLY and CDR2 FYNNEI. V lost 7 bases, J lost 5 bases, and 11 bases lay in between. This CDR3 reads CASTNWGTEAFF. DNA for the CDR3: TGTGCCAGCACCAACTGGGGAACTGAAGCTTTCTTT.

CDR3 bases: TGTGCCAGTAATCCAGGGACTAGCGGGTACTACAATGAGCAGTTCTTC. Its protein is CASNPGTSGYYNEQFF. The rearrangement joins TRBV19 to TRBJ2-1; TRBD2 agrees at 12 bases. The CDR3 extends over 16 amino acids. Germline V gene lookup returns CDR1 LNHDA and CDR2 SQIVND (reference sequence). The ends lost 7 bases at V and 3 bases at J; junction bases unmatched: 7.

V usage is TRBV6-4 and J usage is TRBJ1-2; D might be TRBD1 (5 bases). Deletions cut 0 bases from V and 2 bases from J, with 10 bases between. Germline CDR1 is MRHNA and CDR2 is SNTAGT. CDR3 length equals 15 residues. CDR3 in amino acids: CASSDSPGTNYGYTF. The CDR3 DNA follows: TGTGCCAGCAGTGACTCGCCAGGGACCAACTATGGCTACACCTTC.

The chain couples TRBV6-6 to TRBJ2-1, with 13 bases lining up with TRBD2. Germline loops: CDR1 MNHNY, CDR2 SVGAGI (reference sequence). This CDR3 contains 15 residues. V was pared by 6 bases and J by 4 bases, with 3 bases of the junction left unmatched. The DNA for the CDR3 is TGTGCCAGCAGCAAGGGACTAGCGGGATACAATGAGCAGTTCTTC. Translated: CASSKGLAGYNEQFF.

The V call is TRBV5-1, the J call TRBJ2-5; possible D gene TRBD2, 6 bases. Germline loops: CDR1 SGHRS, CDR2 YFSETQ. V dropped 7 bases and J dropped 2 bases, with 15 bases sitting between them. The CDR3 sequence is 14 residues long. The CDR3 loop is CASSEIAAQETQYF. In DNA form, the CDR3 reads TGCGCCAGCTCCGAGATAGCGGCACAAGAGACCCAGTACTTC. The complete variable domain, with remaining parts taken from reference TRBV5-1 and TRBJ2-5, reads KAGVTQTPRYLIKTRGQQVTLSCSPISGHRSVSWYQQTPGQGLQFLFEYFSETQRNKGNFPGRFSGRQFSNSRSEMNVSTLELGDSALYLCASSEIAAQETQYFGPGTRLLVL.

V and J are TRBV14 and TRBJ2-1; D possibly uses TRBD1 or TRBD2 (5 bases each). Germline CDR1 reads SGHDN; CDR2 reads FVKESK. The V end lost 3 bases, the J end lost 8 bases, and 17 bases lay between the germline ends. The CDR3 is made up of 15 amino acids. Here the CDR3 reads CASSQDPGRMDEQFF. Written as DNA, the CDR3 is TGTGCCAGCAGCCAGGACCCGGGGCGCATGGATGAGCAGTTCTTC.

The genes are TRBV7-8 and TRBJ1-4, with a tentative D call TRBD1 (6 bases). With 5 bases removed from V and 2 bases from J, the gap between germline ends came to 15 bases. The CDR3 covers 16 residues. Germline CDR1 is SGHVS and CDR2 is FQNEAQ. The CDR3 is CASSRSYRATNEKLFF. In nucleotides, the CDR3 is TGTGCCAGCAGCAGATCCTACAGGGCTACTAATGAAAAACTGTTTTTT.

The rearrangement links TRBV4-1 to TRBJ1-2; no firm D call. The V end was cut by 1 base, the J end by 4 bases, with 13 bases between. The CDR3 loop spans 15 amino acids. CDR1 and CDR2 from the germline V gene are MGHRA and YSYEKL. Here the CDR3 reads CASSQAPGPPYGYTF. The CDR3 region has the DNA TGCGCCAGCAGCCAAGCACCGGGTCCACCCTATGGCTACACCTTC.

The J gene is TRBJ1-2, the V gene TRBV7-3; tentative D call: TRBD1 (5 bases). Deletions cut 5 bases from V and 5 bases from J, with 18 bases between. CDR3 length equals 15 residues. Germline V lookup: CDR1 SGHTA, CDR2 FQGTGA. The CDR3 loop is CASSRGASLGYGYTF. For the CDR3, the DNA is TGTGCCAGCAGCCGAGGGGCCTCCTTAGGGTATGGCTACACCTTC.

The table lists this clone with a count of one. The chain joins TRBV28 to TRBJ1-6; TRBD1 might be the D (6 bases). Trimming left V 5 bases short and J 7 bases short, with 9 bases between. Germline CDR1 is MDHEN and CDR2 is SYDVKM. This CDR3 comprises 13 residues. The CDR3 loop reads CASSEGGNSPLHF. As DNA, the CDR3 is TGTGCCAGCAGTGAAGGGGGGAATTCACCCCTCCACTTT.

The chain has TRBV28 and TRBJ2-7, with 8 nucleotides matching TRBD1. J gave up 2 bases and V 5 bases, and 8 bases lay outside the gene matches. This CDR3 contains 15 residues. Germline V gene sequence: CDR1 MDHEN, CDR2 SYDVKM. The CDR3 here is CASSLQQGGTYEQYF. CDR3 sequence (DNA): TGTGCCAGCAGTCTGCAACAGGGGGGAACCTACGAGCAGTACTTC.

V and J are TRBV7-3 and TRBJ2-2; 8 bases map to TRBD2. The germline gives CDR1 SGHTA, CDR2 FQGTGA. The CDR3 runs to 16 residues. Unmatched junction bases numbered 5, after V lost 5 bases and J lost 0 bases. The CDR3 nucleotides are TGTGCCAGCAGCAAAAGCGGGGGAGCGAACACCGGGGAGCTGTTTTTT. Its translation is CASSKSGGANTGELFF.

The rearrangement joins TRBV5-1 to TRBJ2-5; perhaps TRBD1 as D (5 bases). Germline CDR1 and CDR2: SGHRS and YFSETQ. The CDR3 has 14 amino acids. V was trimmed by 0 bases and J by 5 bases, leaving 11 bases between them. In nucleotides, the CDR3 is TGCGCCAGCAGCTTGGAGTCAGGGTATGAGACCCAGTACTTC. Amino acid sequence: CASSLESGYETQYF.